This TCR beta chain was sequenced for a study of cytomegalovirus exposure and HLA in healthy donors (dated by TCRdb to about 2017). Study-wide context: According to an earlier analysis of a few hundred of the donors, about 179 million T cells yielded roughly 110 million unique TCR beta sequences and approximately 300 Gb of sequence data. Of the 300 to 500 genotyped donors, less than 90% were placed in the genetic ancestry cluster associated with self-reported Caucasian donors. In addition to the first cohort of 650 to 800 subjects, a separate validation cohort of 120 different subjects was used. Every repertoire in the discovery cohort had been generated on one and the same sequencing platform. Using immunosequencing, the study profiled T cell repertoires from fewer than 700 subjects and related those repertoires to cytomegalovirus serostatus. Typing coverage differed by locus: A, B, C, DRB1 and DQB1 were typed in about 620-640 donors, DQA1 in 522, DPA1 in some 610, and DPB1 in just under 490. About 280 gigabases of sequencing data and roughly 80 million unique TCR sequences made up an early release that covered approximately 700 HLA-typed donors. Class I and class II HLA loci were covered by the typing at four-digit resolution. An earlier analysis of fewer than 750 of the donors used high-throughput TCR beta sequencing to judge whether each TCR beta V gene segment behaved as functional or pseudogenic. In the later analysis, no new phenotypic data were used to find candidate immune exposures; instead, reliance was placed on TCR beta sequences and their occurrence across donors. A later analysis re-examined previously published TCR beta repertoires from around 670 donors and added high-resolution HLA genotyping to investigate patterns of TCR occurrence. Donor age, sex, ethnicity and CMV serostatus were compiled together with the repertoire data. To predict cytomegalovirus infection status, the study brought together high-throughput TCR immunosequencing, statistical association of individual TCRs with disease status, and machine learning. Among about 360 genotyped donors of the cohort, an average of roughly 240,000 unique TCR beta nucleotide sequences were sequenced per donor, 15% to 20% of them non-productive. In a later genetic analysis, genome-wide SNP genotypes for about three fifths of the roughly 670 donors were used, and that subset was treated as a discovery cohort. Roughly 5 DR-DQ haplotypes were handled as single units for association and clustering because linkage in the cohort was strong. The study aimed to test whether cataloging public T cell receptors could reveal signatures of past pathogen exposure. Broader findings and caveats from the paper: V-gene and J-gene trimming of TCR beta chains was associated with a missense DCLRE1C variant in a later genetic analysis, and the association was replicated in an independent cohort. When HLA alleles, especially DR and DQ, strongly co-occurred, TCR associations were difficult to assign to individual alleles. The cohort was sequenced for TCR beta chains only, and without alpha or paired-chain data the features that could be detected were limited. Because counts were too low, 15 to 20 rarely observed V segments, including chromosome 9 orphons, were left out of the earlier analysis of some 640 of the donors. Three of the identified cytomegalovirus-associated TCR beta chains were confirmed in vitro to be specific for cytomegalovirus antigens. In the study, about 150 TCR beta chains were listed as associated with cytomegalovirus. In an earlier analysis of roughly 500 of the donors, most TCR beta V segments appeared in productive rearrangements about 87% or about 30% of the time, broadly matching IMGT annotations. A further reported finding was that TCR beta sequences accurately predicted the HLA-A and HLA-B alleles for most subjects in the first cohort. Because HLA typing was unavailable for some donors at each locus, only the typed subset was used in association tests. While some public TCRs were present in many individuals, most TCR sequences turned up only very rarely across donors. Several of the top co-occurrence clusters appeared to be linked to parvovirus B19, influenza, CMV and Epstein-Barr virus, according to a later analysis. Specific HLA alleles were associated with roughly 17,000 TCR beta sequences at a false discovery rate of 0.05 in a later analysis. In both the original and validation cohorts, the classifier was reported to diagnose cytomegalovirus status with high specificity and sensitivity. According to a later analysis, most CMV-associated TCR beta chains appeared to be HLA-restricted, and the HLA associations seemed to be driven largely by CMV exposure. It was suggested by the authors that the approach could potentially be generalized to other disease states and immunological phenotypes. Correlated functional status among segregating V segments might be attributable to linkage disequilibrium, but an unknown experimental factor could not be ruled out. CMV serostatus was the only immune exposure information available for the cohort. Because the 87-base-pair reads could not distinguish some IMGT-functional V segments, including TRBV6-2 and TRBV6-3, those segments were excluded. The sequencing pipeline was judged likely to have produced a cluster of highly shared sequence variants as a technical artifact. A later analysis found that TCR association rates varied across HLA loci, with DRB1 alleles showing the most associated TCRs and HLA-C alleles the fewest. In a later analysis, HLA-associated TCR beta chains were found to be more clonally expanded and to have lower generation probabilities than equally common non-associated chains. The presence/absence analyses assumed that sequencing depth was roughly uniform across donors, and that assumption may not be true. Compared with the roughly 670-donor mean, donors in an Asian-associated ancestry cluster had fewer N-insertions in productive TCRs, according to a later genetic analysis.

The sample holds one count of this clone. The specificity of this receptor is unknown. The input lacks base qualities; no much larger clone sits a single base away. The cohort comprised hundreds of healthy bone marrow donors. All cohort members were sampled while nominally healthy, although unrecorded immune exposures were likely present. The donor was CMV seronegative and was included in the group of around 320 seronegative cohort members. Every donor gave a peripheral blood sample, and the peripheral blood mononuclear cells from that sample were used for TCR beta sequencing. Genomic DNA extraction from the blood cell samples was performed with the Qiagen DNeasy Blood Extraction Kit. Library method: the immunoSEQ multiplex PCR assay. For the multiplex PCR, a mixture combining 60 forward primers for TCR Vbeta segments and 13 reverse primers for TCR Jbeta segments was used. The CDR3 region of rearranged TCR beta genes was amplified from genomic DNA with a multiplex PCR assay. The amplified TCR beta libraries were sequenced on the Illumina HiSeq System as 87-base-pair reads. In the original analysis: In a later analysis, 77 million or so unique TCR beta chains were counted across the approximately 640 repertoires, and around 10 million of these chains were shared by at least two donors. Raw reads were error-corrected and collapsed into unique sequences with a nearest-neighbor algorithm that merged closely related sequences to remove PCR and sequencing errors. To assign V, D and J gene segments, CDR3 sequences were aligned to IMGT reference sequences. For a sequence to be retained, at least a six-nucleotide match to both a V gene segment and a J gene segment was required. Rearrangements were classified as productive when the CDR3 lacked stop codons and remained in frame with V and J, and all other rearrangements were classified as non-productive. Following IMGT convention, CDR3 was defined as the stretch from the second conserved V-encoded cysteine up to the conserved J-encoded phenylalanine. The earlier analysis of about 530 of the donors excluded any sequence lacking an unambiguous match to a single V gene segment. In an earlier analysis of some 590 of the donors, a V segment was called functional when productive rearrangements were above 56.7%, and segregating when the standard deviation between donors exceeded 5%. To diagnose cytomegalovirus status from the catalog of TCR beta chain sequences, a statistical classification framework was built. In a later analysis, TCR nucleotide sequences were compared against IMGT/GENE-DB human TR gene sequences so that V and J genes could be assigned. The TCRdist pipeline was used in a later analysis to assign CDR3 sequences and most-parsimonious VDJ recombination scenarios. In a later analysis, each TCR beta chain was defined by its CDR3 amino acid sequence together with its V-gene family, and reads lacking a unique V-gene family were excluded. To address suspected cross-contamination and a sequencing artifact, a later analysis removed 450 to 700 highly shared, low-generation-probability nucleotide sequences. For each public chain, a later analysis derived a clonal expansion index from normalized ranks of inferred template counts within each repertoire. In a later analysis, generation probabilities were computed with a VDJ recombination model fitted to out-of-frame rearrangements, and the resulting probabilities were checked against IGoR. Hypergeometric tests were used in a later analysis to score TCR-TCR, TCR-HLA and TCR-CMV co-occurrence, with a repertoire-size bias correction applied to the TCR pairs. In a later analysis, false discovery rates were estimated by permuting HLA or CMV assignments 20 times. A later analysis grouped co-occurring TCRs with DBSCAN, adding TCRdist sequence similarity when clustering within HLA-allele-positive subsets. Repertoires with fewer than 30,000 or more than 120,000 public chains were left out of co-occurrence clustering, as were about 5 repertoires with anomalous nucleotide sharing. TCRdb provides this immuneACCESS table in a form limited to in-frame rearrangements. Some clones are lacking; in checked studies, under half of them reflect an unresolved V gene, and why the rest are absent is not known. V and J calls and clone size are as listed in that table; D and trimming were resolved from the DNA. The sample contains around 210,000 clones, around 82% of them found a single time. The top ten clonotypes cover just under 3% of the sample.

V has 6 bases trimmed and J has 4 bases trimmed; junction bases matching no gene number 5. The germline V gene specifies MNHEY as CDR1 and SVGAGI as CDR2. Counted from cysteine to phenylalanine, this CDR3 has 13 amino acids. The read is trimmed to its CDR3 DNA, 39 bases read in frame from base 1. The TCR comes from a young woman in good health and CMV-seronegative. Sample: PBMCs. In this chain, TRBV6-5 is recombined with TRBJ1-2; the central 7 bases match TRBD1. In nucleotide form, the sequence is TGTGCCAGCAGGGTACAGGGGAGCTATGGCTACACCTTC. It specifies CASRVQGSYGYTF.